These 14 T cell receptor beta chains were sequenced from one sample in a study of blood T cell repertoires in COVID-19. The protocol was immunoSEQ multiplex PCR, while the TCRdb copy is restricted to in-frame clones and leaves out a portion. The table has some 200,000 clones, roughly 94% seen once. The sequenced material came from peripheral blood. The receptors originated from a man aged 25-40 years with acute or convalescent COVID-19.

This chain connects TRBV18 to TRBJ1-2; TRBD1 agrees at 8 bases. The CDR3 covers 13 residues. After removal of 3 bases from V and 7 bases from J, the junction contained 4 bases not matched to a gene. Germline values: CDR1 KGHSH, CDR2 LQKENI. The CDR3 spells CASSPGQGSGYTF. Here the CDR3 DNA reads TGTGCCAGCTCACCCGGACAGGGTAGTGGCTACACCTTC. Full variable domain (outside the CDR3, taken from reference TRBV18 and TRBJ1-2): NAGVMQNPRHLVRRRGQEARLRCSPMKGHSHVYWYRQLPEEGLKFMVYLQKENIIDESGMPKERFSAEFPKEGPSILRIQQVVRGDSAAYFCASSPGQGSGYTFGSGTRLTVV.

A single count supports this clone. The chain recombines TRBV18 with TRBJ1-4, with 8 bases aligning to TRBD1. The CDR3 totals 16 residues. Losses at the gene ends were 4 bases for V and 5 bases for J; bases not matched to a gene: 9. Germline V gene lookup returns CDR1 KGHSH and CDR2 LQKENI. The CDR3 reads CASSRYGQGPNEKLFF. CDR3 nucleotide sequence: TGTGCCAGCTCACGCTACGGACAGGGACCAAATGAAAAACTGTTTTTT.

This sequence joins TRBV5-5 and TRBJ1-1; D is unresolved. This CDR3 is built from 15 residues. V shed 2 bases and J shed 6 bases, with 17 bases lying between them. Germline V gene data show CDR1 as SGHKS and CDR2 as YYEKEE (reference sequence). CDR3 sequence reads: CASSFLIMRLAEAFF. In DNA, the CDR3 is TGTGCCAGCAGCTTTCTAATCATGAGACTAGCTGAAGCTTTCTTT.

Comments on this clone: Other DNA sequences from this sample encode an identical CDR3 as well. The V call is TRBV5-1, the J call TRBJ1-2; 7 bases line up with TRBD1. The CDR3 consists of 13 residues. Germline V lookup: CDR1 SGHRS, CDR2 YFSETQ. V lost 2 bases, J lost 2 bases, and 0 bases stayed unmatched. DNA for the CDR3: TGCGCCAGCAGCTTACAGGGGAACTATGGCTACACCTTC. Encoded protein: CASSLQGNYGYTF.

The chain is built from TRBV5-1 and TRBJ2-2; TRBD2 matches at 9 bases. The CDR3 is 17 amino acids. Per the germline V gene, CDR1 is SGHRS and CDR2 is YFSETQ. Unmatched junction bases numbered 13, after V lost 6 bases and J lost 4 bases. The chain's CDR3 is CASTSWKGSGGTGELFF. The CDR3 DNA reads TGCGCCAGCACCTCCTGGAAGGGTAGCGGGGGCACCGGGGAGCTGTTTTTT.

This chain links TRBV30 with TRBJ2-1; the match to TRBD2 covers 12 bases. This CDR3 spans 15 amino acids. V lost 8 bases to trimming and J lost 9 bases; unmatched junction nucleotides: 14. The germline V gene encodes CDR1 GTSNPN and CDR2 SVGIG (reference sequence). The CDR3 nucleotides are TGTGCCACCGACCCCCTAGCGGGGGGGCCAGGTGAGCAGTTCTTC. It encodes CATDPLAGGPGEQFF.

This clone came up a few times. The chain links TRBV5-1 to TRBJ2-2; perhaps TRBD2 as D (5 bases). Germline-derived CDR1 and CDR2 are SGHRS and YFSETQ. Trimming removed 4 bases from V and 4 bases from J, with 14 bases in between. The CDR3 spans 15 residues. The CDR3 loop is CASSLLLAGTGELFF. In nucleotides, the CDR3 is TGCGCCAGCAGCCTATTGCTAGCCGGCACCGGGGAGCTGTTTTTT.

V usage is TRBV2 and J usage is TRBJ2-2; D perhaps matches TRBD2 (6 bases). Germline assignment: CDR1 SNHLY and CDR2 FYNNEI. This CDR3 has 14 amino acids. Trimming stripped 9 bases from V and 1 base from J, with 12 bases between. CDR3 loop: CASADYRNTGELFF. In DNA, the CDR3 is TGTGCCAGTGCGGACTACCGGAACACCGGGGAGCTGTTTTTT. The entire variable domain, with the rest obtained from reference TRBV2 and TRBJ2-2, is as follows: EPEVTQTPSHQVTQMGQEVILRCVPISNHLYFYWYRQILGQKVEFLVSFYNNEISEKSEIFDDQFSVERPDGSNFTLKIRSTKLEDSAMYFCASADYRNTGELFFGEGSRLTVL.

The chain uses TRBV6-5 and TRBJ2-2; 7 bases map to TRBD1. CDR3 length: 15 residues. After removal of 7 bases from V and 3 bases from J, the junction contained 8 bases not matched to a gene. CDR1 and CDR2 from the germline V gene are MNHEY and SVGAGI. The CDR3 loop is CASKKQGRDTGELFF. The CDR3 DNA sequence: TGTGCCAGCAAAAAACAGGGGCGAGACACCGGGGAGCTGTTTTTT.

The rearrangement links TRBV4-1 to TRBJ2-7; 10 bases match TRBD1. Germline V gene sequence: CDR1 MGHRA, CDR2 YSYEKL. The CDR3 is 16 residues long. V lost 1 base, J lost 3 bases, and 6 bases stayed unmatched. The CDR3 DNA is TGCGCCAGCAGCCAAGGATCCGGGACAGGGGTCTACGAGCAGTACTTC. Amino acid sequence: CASSQGSGTGVYEQYF.

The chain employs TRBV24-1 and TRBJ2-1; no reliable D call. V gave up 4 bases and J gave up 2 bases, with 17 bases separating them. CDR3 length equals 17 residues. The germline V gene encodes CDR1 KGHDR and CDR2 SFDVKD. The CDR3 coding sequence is TGTGCCACCAGTGACTCTGCAAAGTCAGGCACCTACAATGAGCAGTTCTTC. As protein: CATSDSAKSGTYNEQFF.

The CDR3 here is CASSPRQVKFSSTDTQYF. DNA for the CDR3: TGTGCCAGCTCACCACGACAGGTGAAATTCTCTAGCACAGATACGCAGTATTTT. The chain joins TRBV18 to TRBJ2-3; possibly TRBD1 for D (6 bases). Trimming removed 1 base from V and 0 bases from J, with 17 bases in between. Germline values: CDR1 KGHSH, CDR2 LQKENI. This CDR3 comprises 18 residues. Using reference TRBV18 and TRBJ2-3 for the parts outside the CDR3, the full variable domain is NAGVMQNPRHLVRRRGQEARLRCSPMKGHSHVYWYRQLPEEGLKFMVYLQKENIIDESGMPKERFSAEFPKEGPSILRIQQVVRGDSAAYFCASSPRQVKFSSTDTQYFGPGTRLTVL.

This chain's CDR3 is CASSVQGWNEKLFF. The CDR3 nucleotides read TGTGCCAGCAGCGTACAGGGGTGGAATGAAAAACTGTTTTTT. The V call is TRBV7-8, the J call TRBJ1-4; TRBD1 agrees at 7 bases. Trimming removed 5 bases from V and 5 bases from J; junction bases left unmatched: 5. CDR1 and CDR2 from the germline V gene are SGHVS and FQNEAQ. The CDR3 spans 14 residues. The entire variable domain, with the rest obtained from reference TRBV7-8 and TRBJ1-4, is as follows: GAGVSQSPRYKVAKRGQDVALRCDPISGHVSLFWYQQALGQGPEFLTYFQNEAQLDKSGLPSDRFFAERPEGSVSTLKIQRTQQEDSAVYLCASSVQGWNEKLFFGSGTQLSVL.

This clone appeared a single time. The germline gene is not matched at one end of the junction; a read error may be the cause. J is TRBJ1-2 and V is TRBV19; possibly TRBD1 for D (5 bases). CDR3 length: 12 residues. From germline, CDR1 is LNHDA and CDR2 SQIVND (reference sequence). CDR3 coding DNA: TGTGCCAGCAGTACAGGCTCTTGGAGCTACACCTTC. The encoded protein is CASSTGSWSYTF.